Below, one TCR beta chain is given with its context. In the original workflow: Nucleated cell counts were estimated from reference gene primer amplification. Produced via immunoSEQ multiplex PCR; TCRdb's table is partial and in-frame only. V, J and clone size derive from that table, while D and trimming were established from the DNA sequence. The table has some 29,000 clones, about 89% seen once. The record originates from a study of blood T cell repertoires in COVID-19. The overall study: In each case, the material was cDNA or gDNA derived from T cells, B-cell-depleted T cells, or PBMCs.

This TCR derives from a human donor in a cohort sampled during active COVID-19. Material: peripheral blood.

DNA of the CDR3: TGTGCCAGCAGCCTCGGGAGCAGCGAGCAGTACTTC. It specifies CASSLGSSEQYF. V and J are TRBV11-2 and TRBJ2-7; maybe TRBD2 (6 bases). This CDR3 comprises 12 residues. V lost 5 bases to trimming and J lost 6 bases, with 11 bases between them. CDR1 and CDR2 from the germline V gene are SGHAT and FQNNGV.